The source of this T cell receptor (beta chain) is a study of cytomegalovirus exposure and HLA in healthy donors. Study-wide results and caveats: Analysis was performed later, and it showed HLA-associated TCR beta chains to be more clonally expanded than equally common others. In a later analysis, TCR beta V- and J-gene trimming was associated with a missense DCLRE1C variant. In a later analysis, several top co-occurrence clusters appeared linked to parvovirus B19, influenza, CMV and Epstein-Barr virus.

The PCR used 60 Vbeta and 13 Jbeta primers. Repertoires were generated with immunoSEQ multiplex PCR, while TCRdb's copy carries only in-frame clones and drops some. The data show about 120,000 clones, over 75% seen once. CDR1 and CDR2 from the germline V gene are SEHNR and FQNEAQ (reference sequence). V lost 4 bases to trimming and J lost 12 bases, with 18 bases between them. The CDR3 loop spans 13 amino acids. About this clone itself: Its antigen remains unknown.

The receptor comes from a woman between 18 and 30 years old in good health and CMV-seronegative. This chain uses TRBV7-9 with TRBJ1-2; tentative D call: TRBD1 (6 bases). The sample was PBMCs. CDR3 in DNA: TGTGCCAGCAGCTCGCCATTTGGGAGGGGGGACACCTTC. Protein product: CASSSPFGRGDTF.